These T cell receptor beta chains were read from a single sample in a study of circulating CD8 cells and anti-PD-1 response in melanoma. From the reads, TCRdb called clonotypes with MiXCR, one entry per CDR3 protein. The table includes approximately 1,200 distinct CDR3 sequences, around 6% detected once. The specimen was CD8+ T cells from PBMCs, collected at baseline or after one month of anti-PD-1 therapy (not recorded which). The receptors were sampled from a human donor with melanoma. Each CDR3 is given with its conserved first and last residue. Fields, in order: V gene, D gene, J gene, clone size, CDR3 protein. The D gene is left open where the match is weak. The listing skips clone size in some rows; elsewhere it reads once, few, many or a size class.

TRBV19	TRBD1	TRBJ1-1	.	CASQTGPTEAFF
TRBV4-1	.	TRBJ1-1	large	CASRNQGRGYTEAFF
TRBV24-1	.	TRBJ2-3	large	CATSDDVFDIEGTDTQYF
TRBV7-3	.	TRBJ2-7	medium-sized	CASSFDGYEQYF
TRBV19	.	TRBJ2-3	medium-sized	CASSPGGGKAFTDTQYF
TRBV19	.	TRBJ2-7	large	CASRNRQGTYEQYF
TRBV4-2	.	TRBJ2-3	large	CASSQGGLDADTQYF
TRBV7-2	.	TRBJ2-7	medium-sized	CASSLWGSNYEQYF
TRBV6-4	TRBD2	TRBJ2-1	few	CASSDSSGGANERFF
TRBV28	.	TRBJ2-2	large	CASSLGGDDTGELFF
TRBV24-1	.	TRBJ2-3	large	CATSGLEFSTDTQYF
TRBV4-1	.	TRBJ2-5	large	CASSHLAGGDQETQYF
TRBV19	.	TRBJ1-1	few	CASSIGGFGATEAFF
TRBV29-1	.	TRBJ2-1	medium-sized	CSADGTRGHNEQFF
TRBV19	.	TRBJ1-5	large	CASREHGNRNQPQHF
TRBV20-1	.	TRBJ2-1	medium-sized	CSAKQRGDSYNEQFF
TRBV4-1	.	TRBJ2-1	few	CASSQVAVTYNEQFF
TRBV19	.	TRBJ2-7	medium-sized	CASSIAGAVYEQYF
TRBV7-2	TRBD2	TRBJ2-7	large	CASSVGLAGGYEQYF
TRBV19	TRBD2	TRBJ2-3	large	CASSERGGLADTQYF
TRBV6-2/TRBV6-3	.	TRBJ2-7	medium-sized	CASSYSALSSYEQYF
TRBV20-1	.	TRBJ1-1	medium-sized	CSARDTAVNTEAFF
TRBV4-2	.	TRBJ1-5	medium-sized	CASSSRGSRGNQPQHF
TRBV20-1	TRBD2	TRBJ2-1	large	CSAPEAGSSYNEQFF
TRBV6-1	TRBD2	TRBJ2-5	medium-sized	CASSEKSGGAETQYF
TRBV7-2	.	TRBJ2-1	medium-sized	CASSLAGGHNEQFF
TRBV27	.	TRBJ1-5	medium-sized	CASSLSGTDYQPQHF
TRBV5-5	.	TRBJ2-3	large	CASSLEGSSTDTQYF
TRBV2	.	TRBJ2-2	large	CASSENGRGTGELFF
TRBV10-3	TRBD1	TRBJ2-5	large	CAIRPGQGQETQYF
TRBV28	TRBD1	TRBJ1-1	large	CASDPLDRDGPEAFF
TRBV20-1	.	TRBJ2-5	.	CSASLRLDLRVKETQYF
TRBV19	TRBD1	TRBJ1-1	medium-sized	CASRPGQANTEAFF
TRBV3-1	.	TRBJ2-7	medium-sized	CASSQDLSYSYEQYF
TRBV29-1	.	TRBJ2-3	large	CSVEGLGDTQYF
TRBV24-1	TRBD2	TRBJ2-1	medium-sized	CATSDLTSGGHNEQFF
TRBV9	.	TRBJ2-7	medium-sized	CASSVGEESSYEQYF
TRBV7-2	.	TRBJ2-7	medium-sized	CASSLVTAGYEQYF
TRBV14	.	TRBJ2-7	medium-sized	CASSLWTNPYEQYF
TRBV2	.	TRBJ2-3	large	CASSQTAGYTDTQYF
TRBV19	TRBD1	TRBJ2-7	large	CASSSTGGSYEQYF
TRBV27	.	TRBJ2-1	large	CASSLNGGEQFF
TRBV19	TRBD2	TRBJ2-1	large	CASSMGAGQNNEQFF
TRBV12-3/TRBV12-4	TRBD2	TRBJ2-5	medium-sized	CASTLSGGAGETQYF
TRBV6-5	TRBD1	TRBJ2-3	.	CASSYGAGGPDTQYF
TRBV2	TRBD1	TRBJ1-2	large	CASSDGQVAGYTF
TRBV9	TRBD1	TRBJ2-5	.	CASSSPGQGRETQYF
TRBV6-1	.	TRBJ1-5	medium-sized	CASTGPSERQPQHF
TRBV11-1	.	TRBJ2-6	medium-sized	CASSLAHQSSGANVLTF
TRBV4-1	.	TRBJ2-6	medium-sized	CASSQNIDYTQEILSGANVLTF
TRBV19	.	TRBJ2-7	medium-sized	CASSPRVSSYEQYF
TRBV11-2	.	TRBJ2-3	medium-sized	CASSLVRADTQYF
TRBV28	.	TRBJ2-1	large	CASSRGESSYNEQFF
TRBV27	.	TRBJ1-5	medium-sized	CASSPFSPTSGPGESQHF
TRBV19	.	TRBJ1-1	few	CASSIDLEAFF